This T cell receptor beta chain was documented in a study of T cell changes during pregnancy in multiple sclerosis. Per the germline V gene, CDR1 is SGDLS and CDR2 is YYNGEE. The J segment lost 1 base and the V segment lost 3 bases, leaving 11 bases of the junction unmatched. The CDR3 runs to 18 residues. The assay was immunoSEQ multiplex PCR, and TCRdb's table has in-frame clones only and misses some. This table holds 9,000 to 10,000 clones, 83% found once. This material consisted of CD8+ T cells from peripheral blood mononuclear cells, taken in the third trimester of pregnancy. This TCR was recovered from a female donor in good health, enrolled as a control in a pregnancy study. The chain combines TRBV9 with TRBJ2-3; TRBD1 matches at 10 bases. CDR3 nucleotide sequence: TGTGCCAGCAGCGGGAGGGGGACAGGGGACCTACGCACAGATACGCAGTATTTT. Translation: CASSGRGTGDLRTDTQYF.